Below are 30 T cell receptor beta chains sequenced from a single sample in a study of blood T cell repertoires in COVID-19. The method was immunoSEQ multiplex PCR; TCRdb's version includes in-frame clones alone and lacks a portion of them. Here the sample spans 150,000 to 200,000 clones, around 85% being singletons. The sequencing input was peripheral blood. The receptors shown here come from a man over 45 with active or convalescent COVID-19.

The chain is built from TRBV28 and TRBJ1-2; D might be TRBD1 (6 bases). V was shortened by 1 base and J by 8 bases, with 11 bases between the two germline ends. From germline, CDR1 is MDHEN and CDR2 SYDVKM. The CDR3 has 13 residues. The CDR3 loop reads CASSLLGARGYTF. CDR3 DNA: TGTGCCAGCAGTTTATTGGGGGCGCGGGGCTACACCTTC.

This sequence joins TRBV7-3 and TRBJ2-1, with 8 bases identical to TRBD2. This CDR3 contains 15 residues. Germline V CDR1 and CDR2: SGHTA, FQGTGA. Germline trimming cut 0 bases from V and 9 bases from J; bases unmatched to any gene: 7. The CDR3 protein is CASSLTGSGSGEQFF. The CDR3 DNA reads TGTGCCAGCAGCTTAACGGGGAGCGGGAGCGGTGAGCAGTTCTTC. The complete variable domain, with remaining parts taken from reference TRBV7-3 and TRBJ2-1, reads GAGVSQTPSNKVTEKGKYVELRCDPISGHTALYWYRQSLGQGPEFLIYFQGTGAADDSGLPNDRFFAVRPEGSVSTLKIQRTERGDSAVYLCASSLTGSGSGEQFFGPGTRLTVL.

This chain uses TRBV9 with TRBJ2-1, with 8 bases that match TRBD2. The CDR3 contains 17 residues. Germline V lookup: CDR1 SGDLS, CDR2 YYNGEE. Trimming took 0 bases from V and 8 from J; bases not matched to a gene: 13. Written as DNA, the CDR3 is TGTGCCAGCAGCGTAGCCGGTGGGAGCGGGAGTATCTATGAGCAGTTCTTC. Protein sequence: CASSVAGGSGSIYEQFF.

The chain has TRBV5-4 and TRBJ2-6, with D possibly matching TRBD2 (6 bases). The V and J ends lost 1 base and 0 bases respectively, with 14 bases between them. Germline CDR1 and CDR2: SGHNT and YYREEE (reference sequence). The CDR3 runs to 18 residues. The CDR3 region is CASSLRIAGSSGANVLTF. CDR3 nucleotides: TGTGCCAGCAGCTTGCGCATTGCGGGAAGCTCTGGGGCCAACGTCCTGACTTTC.

V usage is TRBV3-1 (or the pseudogene TRBV3-2) and J usage is TRBJ2-1; perhaps TRBD2 as D (7 bases). CDR1 is LGHDT and CDR2 is YNNKEL in the germline V gene (reference sequence). This CDR3 has 14 residues. V was shortened by 4 bases and J by 7 bases, with 14 bases between the two germline ends. CDR3 nucleotides: TGTGCCAGCAGCCTGGGGGGGCAGGGAAATGAGCAGTTCTTC. Protein product: CASSLGGQGNEQFF.

The rearrangement joins TRBV18 to TRBJ2-1; 13 bases line up with TRBD2. CDR3 length: 17 residues. CDR1 and CDR2 (germline): KGHSH, LQKENI. V was pared by 4 bases and J by 4 bases, with 7 bases of the junction left unmatched. Here the CDR3 reads CASSRGGLAGAYNEQFF. DNA for the CDR3: TGTGCCAGCTCACGGGGAGGACTAGCGGGGGCATACAATGAGCAGTTCTTC.

The chain employs TRBV15 and TRBJ1-6; 8 nucleotides agree with TRBD1. The V and J ends lost 3 bases and 7 bases, in that order; junction bases with no gene match: 5. The CDR3 extends over 15 amino acids. The germline CDR1 and CDR2 sequences are LNHNV and YYDKDF (reference sequence). For the CDR3, the DNA is TGTGCCACCAGCAGGGGGACAGGAGACAATTCACCCCTCCACTTT. It yields the protein CATSRGTGDNSPLHF. The full variable domain, with the rest looked up from reference TRBV15 and TRBJ1-6, is DAMVIQNPRYQVTQFGKPVTLSCSQTLNHNVMYWYQQKSSQAPKLLFHYYDKDFNNEADTPDNFQSRRPNTSFCFLDIRSPGLGDTAMYLCATSRGTGDNSPLHFGNGTRLTVT.

This rearrangement joins TRBV5-1 to TRBJ2-7; 10 bases agree with TRBD2. Germline values: CDR1 SGHRS, CDR2 YFSETQ. The CDR3 contains 16 residues. V trimming: 0 bases; J trimming: 3 bases; junction bases outside the gene matches: 6. CDR3 region: CASSLAPSSGSYEQYF. The CDR3 DNA sequence: TGCGCCAGCAGCTTGGCCCCCTCTAGCGGGAGCTACGAGCAGTACTTC.

The rearrangement joins TRBV2 to TRBJ1-2; D gene unclear. Germline-derived CDR1 and CDR2 are SNHLY and FYNNEI. CDR3 length: 11 residues. V was clipped by 6 bases and J by 5 bases, with 7 bases between them. CDR3 residues: CASREEYGYTF. CDR3 nucleotides: TGTGCCAGCAGAGAGGAATATGGCTACACCTTC.

The chain is built from TRBV3-1 (or the pseudogene TRBV3-2) and TRBJ2-2, with D unclear. This CDR3 comprises 16 residues. Per germline, CDR1 LGHDT and CDR2 YNNKEL (reference sequence). Trimming removed 0 bases at V and 7 bases at J, with 15 bases between. CDR3 DNA: TGTGCCAGCAGCCAAGAGTGGCAGGATGTCGACGGGGAGCTGTTTTTT. Translated, it gives CASSQEWQDVDGELFF.

This chain joins TRBV4-2 and TRBJ2-7, with TRBD2 identical over 11 bases. This CDR3 has 16 residues. V was clipped by 5 bases and J by 0 bases; unmatched bases: 6. Per germline, CDR1 LGHNA and CDR2 YNFKEQ. This CDR3 is CASSALTSGDSYEQYF. CDR3 nucleotide sequence: TGTGCCAGCAGCGCCTTGACTAGCGGGGACTCCTACGAGCAGTACTTC.

CDR3 nucleotides: TGTGCCAGCAGTTGGGGACAGGGCCCCTACGAGCAGTACTTC. Translating gives CASSWGQGPYEQYF. This chain links TRBV28 with TRBJ2-7; TRBD1 matches 9 bases. J was trimmed by 2 bases and V by 4 bases; bases with no gene match: 3. The CDR3 is 14 residues long. Germline loops: CDR1 MDHEN, CDR2 SYDVKM.

As concerns this clone: The sample holds other DNA sequences that translate to the same CDR3. The chain carries TRBV20-1 and TRBJ2-3; D gene unclear. Trimming took 3 bases from V and 6 from J, leaving 4 bases between them. Germline values: CDR1 DFQATT, CDR2 SNEGSKA (reference sequence). This CDR3 comprises 10 residues. The CDR3, as DNA: TGCAGTGCTAGCCGGGATACGCAGTATTTT. Residues: CSASRDTQYF.

This clone was observed a single time. The CDR3 reads CASSFGTSQNTIYF. DNA of the CDR3: TGTGCCAGCAGCTTCGGGACTTCTCAAAACACCATATATTTT. This chain joins TRBV5-6 and TRBJ1-3; perhaps TRBD1 as D (5 bases). Germline V gives CDR1 SGHDT, CDR2 YYEEEE. This CDR3 has 14 amino acids. V shed 2 bases and J shed 6 bases, with 12 bases lying between them.

The rearrangement links TRBV9 to TRBJ2-3; D ambiguous. Germline V gene lookup returns CDR1 SGDLS and CDR2 YYNGEE. CDR3 size: 12 residues. Deletions cut 4 bases from V and 3 bases from J, with 6 bases between. CDR3 residues: CASSPQTDTQYF. In DNA, the CDR3 is TGTGCCAGCAGCCCACAGACAGATACGCAGTATTTT. The full variable domain, completed using reference TRBV9 and TRBJ2-3, is DSGVTQTPKHLITATGQRVTLRCSPRSGDLSVYWYQQSLDQGLQFLIQYYNGEERAKGNILERFSAQQFPDLHSELNLSSLELGDSALYFCASSPQTDTQYFGPGTRLTVL.

V usage is TRBV11-2 and J usage is TRBJ1-4, with D unclear. CDR1 is SGHAT and CDR2 is FQNNGV in the germline V gene. V gave up 1 base and J gave up 10 bases, with 19 bases separating them. This CDR3 contains 16 residues. Written as DNA, the CDR3 is TGTGCCAGCAGCTTAGGGATAGGTAGAGGCGTGGGAAAACTGTTTTTT. Its protein is CASSLGIGRGVGKLFF.

This clone was recorded once. The CDR3 DNA reads as TGTGCCAGCAGTTTAAGTGCAGGCGATCACCGGGAGCTGTTTTTT. This gives the protein CASSLSAGDHRELFF. The J gene is TRBJ2-2, the V gene TRBV28, with unresolved D. Per the germline V gene, CDR1 is MDHEN and CDR2 is SYDVKM. With 2 bases removed from V and 9 bases from J, the gap between germline ends came to 16 bases. The CDR3 covers 15 residues.

The CDR3 spells CASSPGTGSGNTIYF. The CDR3 coding sequence is TGTGCCAGCTCACCCGGGACTGGCTCTGGAAACACCATATATTTT. The chain joins TRBV18 to TRBJ1-3, with a weak D call TRBD1 (5 bases). The CDR3 totals 15 residues. CDR1 KGHSH and CDR2 LQKENI come from the germline V gene. V lost 3 bases to trimming and J lost 0 bases, with 9 bases between them.

The chain combines TRBV7-9 with TRBJ2-3, with TRBD2 matching over 9 bases. The CDR3 runs 17 residues. The germline gives CDR1 SEHNR, CDR2 FQNEAQ (reference sequence). With 4 bases clipped from V and 2 bases from J, the junction kept 10 bases outside the gene matches. CDR3 sequence reads: CASSYTLLAGHTDTQYF. DNA of the CDR3: TGTGCCAGCAGCTATACATTGCTAGCGGGGCACACAGATACGCAGTATTTT.

This clone turned up a few times. The genes are TRBV9 and TRBJ1-1; 7 bases match TRBD1. The ends lost 4 bases at V and 2 bases at J; junction bases unmatched: 8. Germline CDR1 SGDLS, CDR2 YYNGEE. The CDR3 totals 15 residues. CDR3 coding DNA: TGTGCCAGCAGCACAAGGACAGGCGGTAACACTGAAGCTTTCTTT. This translates into CASSTRTGGNTEAFF.

The rearrangement links TRBV28 to TRBJ2-3, with D perhaps TRBD2 (6 bases). V shed 6 bases and J shed 2 bases, with 21 bases lying between them. Germline values: CDR1 MDHEN, CDR2 SYDVKM. The CDR3 loop spans 17 amino acids. The CDR3 DNA is TGTGCCAGCAGAACTCAAACCTGGGACTCCTACACAGATACGCAGTATTTT. Residues: CASRTQTWDSYTDTQYF.

The V gene is TRBV9, the J gene TRBJ1-5; no firm D call. The V end was cut by 0 bases, the J end by 5 bases, with 6 bases between. Germline V CDR1 and CDR2: SGDLS, YYNGEE. The CDR3 is 13 residues long. The CDR3 nucleotides read TGTGCCAGCAGCGTAGACTCTGATCAGCCCCAGCATTTT. Residues: CASSVDSDQPQHF. Full variable domain (rest looked up from reference TRBV9 and TRBJ1-5): DSGVTQTPKHLITATGQRVTLRCSPRSGDLSVYWYQQSLDQGLQFLIQYYNGEERAKGNILERFSAQQFPDLHSELNLSSLELGDSALYFCASSVDSDQPQHFGDGTRLSIL.

The chain has TRBV15 and TRBJ2-2; D is ambiguous. Germline CDR1 reads LNHNV; CDR2 reads YYDKDF (reference sequence). Trimming took off 1 base at V and 5 bases at J, with 8 bases between the two ends. CDR3 length: 14 residues. CDR3 nucleotide sequence: TGTGCCACCAGCAGAGGTTCGGAGACCGGGGAGCTGTTTTTT. Translation gives CATSRGSETGELFF. Full variable domain (rest looked up from reference TRBV15 and TRBJ2-2): DAMVIQNPRYQVTQFGKPVTLSCSQTLNHNVMYWYQQKSSQAPKLLFHYYDKDFNNEADTPDNFQSRRPNTSFCFLDIRSPGLGDTAMYLCATSRGSETGELFFGEGSRLTVL.

The rearrangement joins TRBV7-9 to TRBJ2-5; 12 bases are a match to TRBD2. Germline CDR1 and CDR2: SEHNR and FQNEAQ (reference sequence). The CDR3 contains 15 residues. V shed 4 bases, J shed 4 bases, and the junction held 4 bases outside the gene matches. CDR3 in DNA: TGTGCCAGCAGCTCTTGGACTAGCGGGGCAGAGACCCAGTACTTC. This codes for CASSSWTSGAETQYF.

Concerning this clone itself: A read error may explain this, as a much larger clone is one base away. The chain recombines TRBV7-2 with TRBJ1-1; D might be TRBD1 (5 bases). The CDR3 runs 13 residues. V was trimmed by 2 bases and J by 2 bases, leaving 6 bases between them. Per the germline V gene, CDR1 is SGHTA and CDR2 is FQGNSA. CDR3 bases: TGTGCCAGCAGCTTACAGGGAAACACTGAAGCTTTCTTT. Translation gives CASSLQGNTEAFF.

The V gene is TRBV19, the J gene TRBJ2-1, with D unclear. CDR1 and CDR2 from the germline V gene are LNHDA and SQIVND (reference sequence). The V end lost 5 bases, the J end lost 3 bases, and 14 bases lay between the germline ends. There are 15 residues in the CDR3. CDR3 coding DNA: TGTGCCAGTAGTCTAACCTCCGTCGACTACAATGAGCAGTTCTTC. Translated: CASSLTSVDYNEQFF.

Only one count was recorded for this clone. The chain joins TRBV29-1 to TRBJ2-7, with D perhaps TRBD2 (5 bases). The CDR3 is 16 amino acids. The V gene lost 1 base and the J gene lost 2 bases, with 18 bases spanning the gap. CDR1 is SQVTM and CDR2 is ANQGSEA in the germline V gene. CDR3 in amino acids: CSVEGTGKNSPYEQYF. CDR3 DNA sequence: TGCAGCGTTGAAGGGACCGGGAAGAATTCCCCCTACGAGCAGTACTTC.

This clone was counted many times. The chain has TRBV21-1 and TRBJ2-6; TRBD1, the D gene given by the table, was not confirmed from the DNA. TRBV21-1 is listed as a pseudogene. CDR3 size: 17 residues. The CDR3 sequence: CASTNRPRSSGANVLTF. CDR3 nucleotide sequence: TGTGCCAGCACCAACAGGCCCCGGTCCTCTGGGGCCAACGTCCTGACTTTC.

This clone was observed a single time. The V and J genes are TRBV5-1 and TRBJ1-6, with D perhaps TRBD1 (5 bases). Deletions cut 2 bases from V and 9 bases from J, with 15 bases between. This CDR3 spans 15 amino acids. The germline gives CDR1 SGHRS, CDR2 YFSETQ. The CDR3 sequence is CASSFSDQGSSPLHF. CDR3 DNA: TGCGCCAGCAGCTTTTCGGACCAGGGTTCTTCACCCCTCCACTTT.

V usage is TRBV6-5 and J usage is TRBJ1-1; 12 bases agree with TRBD1. Germline values: CDR1 MNHEY, CDR2 SVGAGI. This CDR3 has 13 residues. The trim removed 5 bases at V and 8 bases at J, leaving 3 bases unmatched. The DNA for the CDR3 is TGTGCCAGCAGTCGGGGGACAGGGGGCGAAGCTTTCTTT. Its translation: CASSRGTGGEAFF.